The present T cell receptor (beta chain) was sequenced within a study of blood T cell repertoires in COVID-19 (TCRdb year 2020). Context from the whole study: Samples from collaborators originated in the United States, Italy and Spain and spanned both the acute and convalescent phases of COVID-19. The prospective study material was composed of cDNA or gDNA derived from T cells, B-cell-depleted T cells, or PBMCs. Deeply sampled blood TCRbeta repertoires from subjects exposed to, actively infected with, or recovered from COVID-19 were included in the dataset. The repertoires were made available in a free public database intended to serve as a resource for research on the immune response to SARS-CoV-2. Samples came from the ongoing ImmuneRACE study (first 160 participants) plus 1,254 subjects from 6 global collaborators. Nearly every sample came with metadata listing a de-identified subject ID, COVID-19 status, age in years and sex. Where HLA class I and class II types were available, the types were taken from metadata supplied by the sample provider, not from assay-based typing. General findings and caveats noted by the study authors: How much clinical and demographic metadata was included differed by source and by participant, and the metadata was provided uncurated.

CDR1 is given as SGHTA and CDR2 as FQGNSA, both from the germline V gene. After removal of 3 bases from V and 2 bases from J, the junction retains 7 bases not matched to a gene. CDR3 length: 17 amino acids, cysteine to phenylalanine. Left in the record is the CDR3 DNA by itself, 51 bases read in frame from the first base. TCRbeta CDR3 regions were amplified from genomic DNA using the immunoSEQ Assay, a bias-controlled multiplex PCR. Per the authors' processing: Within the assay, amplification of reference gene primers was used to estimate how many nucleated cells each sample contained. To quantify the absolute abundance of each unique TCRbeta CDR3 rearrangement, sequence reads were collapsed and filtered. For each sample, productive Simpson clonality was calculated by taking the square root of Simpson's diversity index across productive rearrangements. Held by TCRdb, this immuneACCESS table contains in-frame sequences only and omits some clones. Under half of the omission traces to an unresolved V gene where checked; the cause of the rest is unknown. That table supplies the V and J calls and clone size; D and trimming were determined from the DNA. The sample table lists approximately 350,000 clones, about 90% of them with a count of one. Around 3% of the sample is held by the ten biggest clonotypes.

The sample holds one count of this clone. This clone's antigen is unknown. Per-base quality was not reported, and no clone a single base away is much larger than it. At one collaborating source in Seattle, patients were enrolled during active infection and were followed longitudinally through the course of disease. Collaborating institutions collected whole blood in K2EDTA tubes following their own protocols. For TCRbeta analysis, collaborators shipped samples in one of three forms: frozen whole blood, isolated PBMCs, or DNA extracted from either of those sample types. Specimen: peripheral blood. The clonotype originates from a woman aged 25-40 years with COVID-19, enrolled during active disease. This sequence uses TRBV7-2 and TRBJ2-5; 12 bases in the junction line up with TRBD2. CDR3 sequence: CASSFSSGGALQETQYF. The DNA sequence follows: TGTGCCAGCAGCTTCTCTAGCGGGGGGGCCCTACAAGAGACCCAGTACTTC. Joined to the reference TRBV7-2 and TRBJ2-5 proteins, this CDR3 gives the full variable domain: GAGVSQSPSNKVTEKGKDVELRCDPISGHTALYWYRQSLGQGLEFLIYFQGNSAPDKSGLPSDRFSAERTGGSVSTLTIQRTQQEDSAVYLCASSFSSGGALQETQYFGPGTRLLVL.